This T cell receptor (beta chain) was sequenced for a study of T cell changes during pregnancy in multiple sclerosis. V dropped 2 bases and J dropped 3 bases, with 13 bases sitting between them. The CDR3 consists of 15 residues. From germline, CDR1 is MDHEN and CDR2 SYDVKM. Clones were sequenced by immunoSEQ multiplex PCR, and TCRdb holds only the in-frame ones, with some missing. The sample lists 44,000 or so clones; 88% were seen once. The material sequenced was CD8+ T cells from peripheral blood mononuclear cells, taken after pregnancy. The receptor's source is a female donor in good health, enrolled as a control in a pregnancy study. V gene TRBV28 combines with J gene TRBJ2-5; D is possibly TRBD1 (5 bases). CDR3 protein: CASSLLQVAKETQYF. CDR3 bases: TGTGCCAGCAGTTTACTACAGGTGGCGAAAGAGACCCAGTACTTC.